Below are 21 T cell receptor beta chains sequenced from a single sample in a study of T cells in localized non-small cell lung cancer. The method was immunoSEQ multiplex PCR; TCRdb's version includes in-frame clones alone and lacks a portion of them. The sample lists 6,500 to 9,000 clones; under 65% were seen once. The sequenced sample was lymph node tissue, obtained before any cancer treatment. The receptors derive from a female donor older than 55 with stage I lung adenocarcinoma.

The chain is built from TRBV18 and TRBJ2-2, with D unclear. Trimming cost V 3 bases and J 4 bases, with 6 bases left between them. CDR1 is KGHSH and CDR2 is LQKENI in the germline V gene. The length of the CDR3 is 13 residues. Written as DNA, the CDR3 is TGTGCCAGCTCACCGGGGATCACCGGGGAGCTGTTTTTT. Protein product: CASSPGITGELFF.

Only one count was recorded for this clone. The chain links TRBV18 to TRBJ2-7; 7 nucleotides line up with TRBD2. Germline V lookup: CDR1 KGHSH, CDR2 LQKENI. This CDR3 region has 14 residues. V dropped 6 bases and J dropped 0; count of bases not matched to a gene: 5. The CDR3 DNA follows: TGTGCCAGCTCTCGGGGGGACGTCTCCTACGAGCAGTACTTC. It is translated as CASSRGDVSYEQYF.

The chain has TRBV15 and TRBJ2-2; 9 bases align to TRBD2. The CDR3 sequence is 15 residues long. V was clipped by 0 bases and J by 8 bases; unmatched bases: 4. Germline V gives CDR1 LNHNV, CDR2 YYDKDF (reference sequence). CDR3 nucleotides: TGTGCCACCAGCAGAGAGCTTACTAGCGGGGGGGAGCTGTTTTTT. Amino acids: CATSRELTSGGELFF. The full variable domain, rest sourced from reference TRBV15 and TRBJ2-2, is DAMVIQNPRYQVTQFGKPVTLSCSQTLNHNVMYWYQQKSSQAPKLLFHYYDKDFNNEADTPDNFQSRRPNTSFCFLDIRSPGLGDTAMYLCATSRELTSGGELFFGEGSRLTVL.

The chain employs TRBV30 and TRBJ2-7; D is possibly TRBD1 (6 bases). This CDR3 contains 12 residues. Trimming took 3 bases from V and 6 from J, leaving 12 bases between them. Germline loops: CDR1 GTSNPN, CDR2 SVGIG (reference sequence). The CDR3 region is CAWRVLGAEQYF. CDR3 bases: TGTGCCTGGAGAGTTTTGGGGGCCGAGCAGTACTTC.

V gene TRBV19 combines with J gene TRBJ2-5, with TRBD1 identical over 7 bases. The ends lost 3 bases at V and 2 bases at J; junction bases unmatched: 6. CDR1 and CDR2 from the germline V gene are LNHDA and SQIVND (reference sequence). CDR3 length: 15 residues. The CDR3 DNA follows: TGTGCCAGTAGTATCCGGGACAGCAGACAAGAGACCCAGTACTTC. Translating gives CASSIRDSRQETQYF.

This clone came up a few times. The DNA for the CDR3 is TGTGCCAGCAGCCCTAGGGACAGGGTGACCGGGGAGCTGTTTTTT. Protein: CASSPRDRVTGELFF. The V call is TRBV11-3, the J call TRBJ2-2, with 9 nucleotides matching TRBD1. The CDR3 loop spans 15 amino acids. The ends lost 5 bases at V and 5 bases at J; junction bases unmatched: 6. Germline-derived CDR1 and CDR2 are SGHNT and YENEEA.

This clone was picked up a small number of times. The chain carries TRBV11-3 and TRBJ2-6; D uncertain. Between the trimmed V and J ends, which lost 5 bases and 3 bases, there was a span of 11 bases. The CDR3 contains 15 residues. Germline V gene sequence: CDR1 SGHNT, CDR2 YENEEA. CDR3 bases: TGTGCCAGCAGCCTATGGAAGGATGGGGCCAACGTCCTGACTTTC. Translated, it gives CASSLWKDGANVLTF.

The V gene is TRBV11-3, the J gene TRBJ2-1, with D uncertain. Trimming took 1 base from V and 6 from J, leaving 10 bases between them. Germline V gene sequence: CDR1 SGHNT, CDR2 YENEEA. The CDR3 covers 14 residues. In DNA form, the CDR3 reads TGTGCCAGCAGCTTAGGGATGACACGCAATGAGCAGTTCTTC. The encoded protein is CASSLGMTRNEQFF.

The V call is TRBV9, the J call TRBJ1-2, with a weak D call TRBD1 (5 bases). Germline CDR1 is SGDLS and CDR2 is YYNGEE. This CDR3 region has 15 residues. Between the trimmed V and J ends, which lost 6 bases and 0 bases, there was a span of 15 bases. DNA of the CDR3: TGTGCCAGCACCTCGTACTGGGGGGCTAACTATGGCTACACCTTC. Protein: CASTSYWGANYGYTF.

DNA of the CDR3: TGTGCCAGCAGCCCAAGGGGGGACGGAGTGTCGGACACTGAAGCTTTCTTT. This translates into CASSPRGDGVSDTEAFF. The chain is built from TRBV14 and TRBJ1-1; maybe TRBD1 (6 bases). The CDR3 loop spans 17 amino acids. Germline CDR1 is SGHDN and CDR2 is FVKESK. Between the trimmed V and J ends, which lost 4 bases and 3 bases, there was a span of 21 bases.

This clone was picked up a small number of times. The chain employs TRBV10-3 and TRBJ1-6; D gene unclear. CDR1 and CDR2 from the germline V gene are ENHRY and SYGVKD. The CDR3 covers 13 residues. Trimming shortened V by 5 bases and J by 7 bases, and 9 bases separated the two germline ends. The CDR3 nucleotides are TGTGCCATCAGTACAGACCGAAATTCACCCCTCCACTTT. It translates to CAISTDRNSPLHF.

This clone occurred a few times. The chain employs TRBV28 and TRBJ1-1; no definite D call. The V end was cut by 8 bases, the J end by 0 bases, with 13 bases between. CDR3 length equals 14 residues. In germline, CDR1 is MDHEN, CDR2 SYDVKM. The DNA of the CDR3 is TGTGCCAGCGGATTCGGAGGGTTGAACACTGAAGCTTTCTTT. Protein product: CASGFGGLNTEAFF. Combining the CDR3 with reference TRBV28 and TRBJ1-1 gives the whole variable domain DVKVTQSSRYLVKRTGEKVFLECVQDMDHENMFWYRQDPGLGLRLIYFSYDVKMKEKGDIPEGYSVSREKKERFSLILESASTNQTSMYLCASGFGGLNTEAFFGQGTRLTVV.

The gene calls are TRBV15 and TRBJ1-1, with TRBD1 matching 8 bases. Germline V gene lookup returns CDR1 LNHNV and CDR2 YYDKDF (reference sequence). The CDR3 sequence is 14 residues long. Trimming cost V 3 bases and J 5 bases; bases outside gene matches: 5. Written as DNA, the CDR3 is TGTGCCACCAGCAGCGGACAGGGTGGGACTGAAGCTTTCTTT. Amino acid sequence: CATSSGQGGTEAFF.

This clone showed up just a few times. DNA of the CDR3: TGTGCCAGCAGCTCCCGGGACAGGGGAAACTATGGCTACACCTTC. Its protein is CASSSRDRGNYGYTF. The V call is TRBV11-3, the J call TRBJ1-2; 10 bases are a match to TRBD1. CDR3 size: 15 residues. The J segment lost 2 bases and the V segment lost 4 bases, leaving 4 bases of the junction unmatched. Looked up from germline, CDR1 is SGHNT and CDR2 is YENEEA.

This chain links TRBV19 with TRBJ1-2, with D unclear. Germline CDR1 LNHDA, CDR2 SQIVND (reference sequence). The CDR3 is 15 amino acids. V was trimmed by 4 bases and J by 1 base, leaving 13 bases between them. CDR3 in DNA: TGTGCCAGTAGTAAAATGCCGTCCGATAACTATGGCTACACCTTC. Translation gives CASSKMPSDNYGYTF.

As to this clone: At one end, the junction sequence differs from germline, possibly due to a read error. The V call is TRBV2, the J call TRBJ1-2, with 8 bases lining up with TRBD1. CDR3 length: 15 residues. Germline-derived CDR1 and CDR2 are SNHLY and FYNNEI. CDR3 loop: CASSSPGQADDGYTF. In DNA, the CDR3 is TGTGCCAGCAGCTCCCCGGGACAGGCGGACGATGGCTACACTTTC.

This clone was detected only a few times. The chain employs TRBV6-7 and TRBJ1-1; D uncertain. TRBV6-7 is treated as an ORF (open reading frame) with a function not yet certain. The CDR3 sequence is 13 residues long. Between the trimmed V and J ends, which lost 6 bases and 2 bases, there was a span of 10 bases. The CDR3, as DNA: TGTGCCAGCAGCCGGACTGTTAACACTGAAGCTTTCTTT. Its protein is CASSRTVNTEAFF.

This clone was seen a handful of times. This chain links TRBV9 with TRBJ2-1; 8 positions match TRBD2. This CDR3 spans 15 amino acids. The V gene end was trimmed by 5 bases and the J gene end by 7 bases; junction bases not matched to a gene: 11. From germline, CDR1 is SGDLS and CDR2 YYNGEE. The CDR3 loop is CASSERRLARNEQFF. DNA of the CDR3: TGTGCCAGCAGTGAGAGGCGACTAGCGCGGAATGAGCAGTTCTTC. Filled out from reference TRBV9 and TRBJ2-1, the complete variable domain reads DSGVTQTPKHLITATGQRVTLRCSPRSGDLSVYWYQQSLDQGLQFLIQYYNGEERAKGNILERFSAQQFPDLHSELNLSSLELGDSALYFCASSERRLARNEQFFGPGTRLTVL.

This clone was counted only a few times. V and J are TRBV6-8 and TRBJ2-7; tentatively, D is TRBD1 (5 bases). CDR3 length: 14 amino acids. The V and J ends lost 4 bases and 3 bases respectively, with 13 bases between them. CDR1 MNHGY and CDR2 SAAAGT come from the germline V gene. In nucleotides, the CDR3 is TGTGCCAGCAGTTTTAGACAGTCTATCTACGAGCAGTACTTC. Translation: CASSFRQSIYEQYF.

DNA of the CDR3: TGTGCCAGCAGTGTTTTTATTAATGAGCAGTTCTTC. Its protein product is CASSVFINEQFF. The V call is TRBV25-1, the J call TRBJ2-1; D remains ambiguous. Trimming pared 4 bases from V and 7 bases from J, leaving 8 bases between. CDR1 is MGHDK, CDR2 SYGVNS, per germline. The CDR3 totals 12 residues.

In this sample, this clone turned up a few times. The chain combines TRBV6-8 with TRBJ1-3; 8 bases match TRBD1. Unmatched junction bases numbered 9, after V lost 2 bases and J lost 3 bases. The CDR3 covers 17 residues. Germline assignment: CDR1 MNHGY and CDR2 SAAAGT. DNA of the CDR3: TGTGCCAGCAGTTACCGGACAGGGAGTGTACTTGGAAACACCATATATTTT. This encodes CASSYRTGSVLGNTIYF.